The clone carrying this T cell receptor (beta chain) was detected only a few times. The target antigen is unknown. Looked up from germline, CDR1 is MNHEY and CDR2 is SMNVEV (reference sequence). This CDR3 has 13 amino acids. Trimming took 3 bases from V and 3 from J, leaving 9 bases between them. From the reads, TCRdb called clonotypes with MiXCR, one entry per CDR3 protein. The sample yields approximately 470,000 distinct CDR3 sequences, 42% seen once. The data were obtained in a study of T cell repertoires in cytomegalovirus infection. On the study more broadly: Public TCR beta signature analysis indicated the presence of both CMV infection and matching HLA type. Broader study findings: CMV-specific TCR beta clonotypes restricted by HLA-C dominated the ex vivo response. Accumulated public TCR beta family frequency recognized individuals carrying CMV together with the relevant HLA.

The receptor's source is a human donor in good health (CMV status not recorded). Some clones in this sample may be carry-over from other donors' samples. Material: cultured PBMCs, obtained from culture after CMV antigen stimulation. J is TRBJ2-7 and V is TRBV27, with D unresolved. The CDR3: CASSFRSRYEQYF. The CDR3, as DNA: TGTGCCAGCAGTTTTCGCAGCCGCTACGAGCAGTACTTC.